This T cell receptor beta chain was captured by sequencing in a study of blood T cells in healthy people across ages (dated by TCRdb to about 2015). A note on the overall study: In model experiments, roughly one uniquely barcoded TCR beta cDNA molecule per two T cells was captured by template switching. To track age-related changes in TCR beta repertoire diversity, the study relied on deep sequencing normalized with unique cDNA molecular identifiers. Four age groups were formed from the donors: young (average about 15 years), middle-aged (around 40), aged (roughly 58) and long-lived (about 80). To avoid experimental bias, donors of different ages were randomly spread across the sequencing lanes. Two additional independent replicas of 1 million unique cDNA reads from the same blood draw were analyzed for two donors (one aged 18 to 30 and one aged 80 or older).

What the study reported, not specific to this receptor: Because the CMV infection status of the donors was unknown, age-related changes in expanded clonotypes may potentially have been confounded. Observed TCR beta diversity per million T cells fell roughly linearly with age, and a significant reduction was already apparent by age around 44. Because profiling used bulk unsorted PBMCs, naive and antigen-experienced compartments could not be compared conclusively. The long-lived group showed more naive CD4+ T cells, fewer expanded clones and increased TCR diversity than the aged group, suggesting age selection. Estimates of total diversity based on one million sequenced T cells were regarded as lower bounds and as underestimates. There was a strong correlation between observed TCR beta diversity and the percentage of naive T cells measured by flow cytometry.

Donors were around 37 systemically healthy Caucasian individuals from Russia aged roughly 6 to 95 years. Each donor gave 8 to 10 milliliters of peripheral blood, collected into EDTA-treated Vacutainer tubes. Ficoll-Paque density-gradient centrifugation was used to isolate PBMCs, with at least 6 million per sample. Trizol reagent was used to extract total RNA from the PBMCs, yielding at least 5.5 micrograms per sample. The percentages of naive CD45RAhigh/CD27high T cells were determined by flow cytometry on a PBMC aliquot from every donor. As regards this clonotype: The clone's antigen remains unknown. Within one base of it there is no much larger clone, and no base qualities were kept.

Preparation of the library involved 5' RACE. TCRdb names Illumina HiSeq 2500 as the instrument used. A second 7 to 11 cycle PCR used a sample-barcoded 5' primer and a J-beta primer mix. A unique molecular identifier was introduced onto each TCR beta cDNA molecule by a template-switch 5' adaptor carrying 12 random nucleotides. At least 2.5 million CDR3-containing paired-end reads were obtained from each sample. All of the RNA was converted into first-strand cDNA using the Mint cDNA synthesis kit, with a TRBC-specific oligonucleotide serving as the primer. Following uracil-DNA glycosylase treatment, all cDNA underwent a first 18-cycle PCR with the universal primers M1SS and BC2_uni_R. The published analysis was carried out like this. Each sample was normalized by randomly selecting 1 million high-quality reads, each carrying a distinct molecular identifier. Instead of being binned into consensus sequences, reads that shared molecular identifiers were thrown out. CDR3 identification, clonotype clustering and error correction used MiTCR with a Q25 quality threshold and the strictest error-elimination algorithm. A nonparametric unseen species model with Euler transformation was used to estimate lower-bound total TCR beta diversity. TCRdb trimmed public reads at Q25 via fastp, called clones via MiXCR and kept in-frame beta chains. CDR3 protein sequences are deduplicated, and each keeps its most common genes and DNA. TCRdb assigned the V and J calls; the authors' analysis was not used. The sample includes some 1.1 million distinct CDR3 sequences, with roughly two fifths observed a single time. The ten largest account for 10% to 15% of the sample.

Sequenced input: blood. The TCR was taken from a man in his late teens or twenties in good health.

The DNA reads TGCAGTGCTAGGCTACAGGGGGTGGCTCAAGAGACCCAGTACTTC. The encoded protein is CSARLQGVAQETQYF. The sequence links TRBV20-1 to TRBJ2-5; 8 bases in between match TRBD1. V is cut back by 3 bases and J by 2 bases, with 8 bases in the junction unmatched. Counted from cysteine to phenylalanine, this CDR3 has 15 amino acids. Of the read, only the CDR3 DNA is kept; its 45 bases are in frame from base 1. According to the germline V gene (reference sequence), CDR1 reads DFQATT and CDR2 reads SNEGSKA.